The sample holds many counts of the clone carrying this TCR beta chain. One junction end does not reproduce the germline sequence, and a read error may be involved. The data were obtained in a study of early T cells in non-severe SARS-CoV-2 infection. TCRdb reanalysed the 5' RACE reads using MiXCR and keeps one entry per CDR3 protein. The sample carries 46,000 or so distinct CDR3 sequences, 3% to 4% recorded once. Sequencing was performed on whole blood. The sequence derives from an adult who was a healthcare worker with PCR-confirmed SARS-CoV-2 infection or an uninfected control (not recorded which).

The CDR3 DNA sequence: TGTGCCAGCAGTTTAGCGGGATTCTCCTACAATGAGCAGTTCTTC. Protein: CASSLAGFSYNEQFF. V usage is TRBV7-9 and J usage is TRBJ2-1, with 8 positions matching TRBD2. The CDR3 consists of 15 residues. Germline CDR1 is SEHNR and CDR2 is FQNEAQ (reference sequence).